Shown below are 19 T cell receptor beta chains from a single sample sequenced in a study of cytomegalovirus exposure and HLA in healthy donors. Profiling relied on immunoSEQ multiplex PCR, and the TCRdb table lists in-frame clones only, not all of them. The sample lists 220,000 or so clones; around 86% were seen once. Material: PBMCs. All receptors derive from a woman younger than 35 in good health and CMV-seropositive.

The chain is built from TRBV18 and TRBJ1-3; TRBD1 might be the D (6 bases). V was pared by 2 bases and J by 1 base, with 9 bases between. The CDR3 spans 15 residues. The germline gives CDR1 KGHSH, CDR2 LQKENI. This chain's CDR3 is CASSPWTDSGNTIYF. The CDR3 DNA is TGTGCCAGCTCACCATGGACAGATTCTGGAAACACCATATATTTT.

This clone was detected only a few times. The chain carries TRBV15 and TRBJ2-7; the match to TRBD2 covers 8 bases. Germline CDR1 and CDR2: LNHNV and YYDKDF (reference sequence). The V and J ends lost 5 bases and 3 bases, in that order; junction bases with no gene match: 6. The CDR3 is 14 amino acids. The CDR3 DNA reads TGTGCCACCAGCGGGACCGGGACTAGCTACGAGCAGTACTTC. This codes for CATSGTGTSYEQYF.

The CDR3 sequence: CASSVGGRADTQYF. CDR3 coding DNA: TGTGCCAGCAGCGTGGGCGGGAGAGCAGATACGCAGTATTTT. This sequence joins TRBV9 and TRBJ2-3, with 7 bases matching TRBD2. From germline, CDR1 is SGDLS and CDR2 YYNGEE. With V trimmed by 2 bases and J by 4 bases, 4 bases remained unmatched. The CDR3 totals 14 residues.

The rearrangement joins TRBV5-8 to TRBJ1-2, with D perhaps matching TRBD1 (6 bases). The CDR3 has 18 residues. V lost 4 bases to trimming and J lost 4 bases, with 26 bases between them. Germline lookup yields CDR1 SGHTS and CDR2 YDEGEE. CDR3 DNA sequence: TGTGCCAGCAGCCTCGCCGGGGGGGGGCCGTCGGTAATCTATGGCTACACCTTC. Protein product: CASSLAGGGPSVIYGYTF.

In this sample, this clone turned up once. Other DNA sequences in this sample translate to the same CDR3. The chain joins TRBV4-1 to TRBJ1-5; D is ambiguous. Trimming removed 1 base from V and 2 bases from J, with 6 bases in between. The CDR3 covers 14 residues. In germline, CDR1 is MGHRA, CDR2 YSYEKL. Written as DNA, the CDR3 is TGCGCCAGCAGCCAAGGGCAGGGCAATCAGCCCCAGCATTTT. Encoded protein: CASSQGQGNQPQHF.

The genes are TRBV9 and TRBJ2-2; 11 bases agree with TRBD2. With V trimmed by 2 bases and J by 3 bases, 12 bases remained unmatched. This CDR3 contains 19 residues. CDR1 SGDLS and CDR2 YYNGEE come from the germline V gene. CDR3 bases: TGTGCCAGCAGCGTGGATAGCGGGAGGGGTCGAGGAGACACCGGGGAGCTGTTTTTT. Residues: CASSVDSGRGRGDTGELFF.

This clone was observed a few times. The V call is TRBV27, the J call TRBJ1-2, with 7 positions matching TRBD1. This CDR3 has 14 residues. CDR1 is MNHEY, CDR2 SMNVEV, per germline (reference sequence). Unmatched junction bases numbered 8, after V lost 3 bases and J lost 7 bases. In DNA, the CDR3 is TGTGCCAGCAGTTTGAGGGGGCGGTCACGTGGCTACACCTTC. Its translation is CASSLRGRSRGYTF.

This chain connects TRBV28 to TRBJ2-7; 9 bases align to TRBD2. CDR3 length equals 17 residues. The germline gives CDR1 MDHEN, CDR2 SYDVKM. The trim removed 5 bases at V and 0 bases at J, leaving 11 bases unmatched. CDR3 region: CASSPGLAGESSYEQYF. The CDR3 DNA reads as TGTGCCAGCAGTCCAGGCTTAGCGGGGGAGAGCTCCTACGAGCAGTACTTC.

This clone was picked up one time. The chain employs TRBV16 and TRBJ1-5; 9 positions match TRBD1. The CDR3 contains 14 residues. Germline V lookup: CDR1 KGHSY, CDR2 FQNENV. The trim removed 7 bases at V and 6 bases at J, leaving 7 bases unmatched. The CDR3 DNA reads TGTGCCAGCACCCGACAGGACAGGGGTCAGCCCCAGCATTTT. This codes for CASTRQDRGQPQHF.

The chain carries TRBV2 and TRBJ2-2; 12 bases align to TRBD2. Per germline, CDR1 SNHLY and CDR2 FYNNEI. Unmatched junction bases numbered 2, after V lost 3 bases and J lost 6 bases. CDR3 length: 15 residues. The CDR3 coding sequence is TGTGCCAGCAGTGAGACTAGCGGGAGTGCCGGGGAGCTGTTTTTT. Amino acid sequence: CASSETSGSAGELFF.

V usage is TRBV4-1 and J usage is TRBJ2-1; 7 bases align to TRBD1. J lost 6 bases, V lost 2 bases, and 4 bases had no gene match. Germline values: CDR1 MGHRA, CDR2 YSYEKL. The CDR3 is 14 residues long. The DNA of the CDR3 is TGCGCCAGCAGCCAACAGACAGGGTTCAATGAGCAGTTCTTC. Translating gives CASSQQTGFNEQFF.

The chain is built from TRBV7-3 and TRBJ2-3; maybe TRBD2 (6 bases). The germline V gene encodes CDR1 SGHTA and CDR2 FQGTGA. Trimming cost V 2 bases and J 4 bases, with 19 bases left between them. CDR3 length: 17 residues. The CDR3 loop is CASSLRPGEVWADTQYF. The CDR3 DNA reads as TGTGCCAGCAGCTTACGTCCGGGAGAAGTTTGGGCAGATACGCAGTATTTT.

The CDR3 is CASSQLQMNTEAFF. For the CDR3, the DNA is TGCGCCAGCAGCCAACTACAGATGAACACTGAAGCTTTCTTT. The chain carries TRBV4-1 and TRBJ1-1; D unresolved. Germline CDR1 is MGHRA and CDR2 is YSYEKL. The CDR3 has 14 residues. V was trimmed by 2 bases and J by 0 bases, leaving 7 bases between them.

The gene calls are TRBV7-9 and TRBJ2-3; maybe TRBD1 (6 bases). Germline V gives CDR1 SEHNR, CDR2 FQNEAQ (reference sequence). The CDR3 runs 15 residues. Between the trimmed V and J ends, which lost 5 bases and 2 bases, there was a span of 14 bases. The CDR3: CASSIRTANTDTQYF. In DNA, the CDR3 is TGTGCCAGCAGCATTCGGACAGCGAACACAGATACGCAGTATTTT.

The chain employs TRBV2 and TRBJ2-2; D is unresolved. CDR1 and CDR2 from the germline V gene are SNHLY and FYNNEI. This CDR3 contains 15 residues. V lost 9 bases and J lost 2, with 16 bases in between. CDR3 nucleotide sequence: TGTGCCAGTGTTTCTCCACGAGGAAACACCGGGGAGCTGTTTTTT. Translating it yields CASVSPRGNTGELFF.

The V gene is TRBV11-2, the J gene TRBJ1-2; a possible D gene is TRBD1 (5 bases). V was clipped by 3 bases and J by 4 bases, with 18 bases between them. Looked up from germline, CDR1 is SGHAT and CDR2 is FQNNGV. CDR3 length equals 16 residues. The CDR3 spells CASSFPSLGGSYGYTF. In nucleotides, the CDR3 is TGTGCCAGCAGCTTCCCGTCCCTCGGGGGTAGCTATGGCTACACCTTC.

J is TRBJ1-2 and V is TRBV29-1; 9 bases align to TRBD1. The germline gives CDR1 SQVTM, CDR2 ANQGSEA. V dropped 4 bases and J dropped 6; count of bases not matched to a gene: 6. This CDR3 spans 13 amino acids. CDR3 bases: TGCAGCGTTGGGGACAGGGAGGGCAATGGCTACACCTTC. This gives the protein CSVGDREGNGYTF.

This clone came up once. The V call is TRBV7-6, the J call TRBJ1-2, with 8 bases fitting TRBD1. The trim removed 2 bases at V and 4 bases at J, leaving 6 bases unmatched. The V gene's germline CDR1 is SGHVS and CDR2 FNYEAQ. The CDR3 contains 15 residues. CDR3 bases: TGTGCCAGCAGCTTAAATACAGGGGGTGGCTATGGCTACACCTTC. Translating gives CASSLNTGGGYGYTF.

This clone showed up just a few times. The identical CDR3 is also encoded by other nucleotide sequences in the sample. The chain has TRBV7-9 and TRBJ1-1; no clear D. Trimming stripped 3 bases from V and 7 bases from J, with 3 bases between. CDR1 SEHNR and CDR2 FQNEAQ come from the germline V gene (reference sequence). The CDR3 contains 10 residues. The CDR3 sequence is CASSFYEAFF. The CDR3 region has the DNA TGTGCCAGCAGCTTCTATGAAGCTTTCTTT.